One sample yielded the 30 T cell receptor beta chains listed below, sequenced in a study of blood T cell repertoires in COVID-19. This table comes from immunoSEQ multiplex PCR, and its TCRdb copy is limited to in-frame clones, with some not included. The table records roughly 75,000 clones, about 82% of them present only once. Sequences were obtained from peripheral blood. Every receptor here comes from a man between 45 and 60 years old with COVID-19, enrolled during active disease.

This clone was observed a single time. The chain uses TRBV4-2 and TRBJ2-1, with TRBD2 matching 9 bases. In germline, CDR1 is LGHNA, CDR2 YNFKEQ. With V trimmed by 1 base and J by 5 bases, 12 bases remained unmatched. This CDR3 is built from 18 residues. The CDR3 bases are TGTGCCAGCAGCCAAGTCGGGGGCGGCGGGAGGGCCCACAATGAGCAGTTCTTC. It specifies CASSQVGGGGRAHNEQFF.

This chain connects TRBV19 to TRBJ1-2, with 7 bases matching TRBD1. V lost 11 bases to trimming and J lost 7 bases; unmatched junction nucleotides: 13. The CDR3 consists of 13 residues. The germline gives CDR1 LNHDA, CDR2 SQIVND (reference sequence). CDR3 sequence reads: CASSYDRAGGYTF. The CDR3 coding sequence is TGTGCCTCCTCCTACGACAGGGCGGGTGGCTACACCTTC. The full variable domain, in which reference TRBV19 and TRBJ1-2 provide the parts outside the CDR3, is DGGITQSPKYLFRKEGQNVTLSCEQNLNHDAMYWYRQDPGQGLRLIYYSQIVNDFQKGDIAEGYSVSREKKESFPLTVTSAQKNPTAFYLCASSYDRAGGYTFGSGTRLTVV.

The chain recombines TRBV27 with TRBJ1-3, with D perhaps matching TRBD1 (5 bases). Trimming stripped 4 bases from V and 4 bases from J, with 14 bases between. Germline V gene lookup returns CDR1 MNHEY and CDR2 SMNVEV (reference sequence). The CDR3 is 15 amino acids. CDR3 amino acids: CASSSRGAGGNTIYF. DNA for the CDR3: TGTGCCAGCAGTTCTAGGGGCGCGGGAGGAAACACCATATATTTT.

For the CDR3, the DNA is TGTGCCTGGAGCCCGGGACAGGGGGCCGCAGATACGCAGTATTTT. It translates to CAWSPGQGAADTQYF. The chain is built from TRBV30 and TRBJ2-3; TRBD1 aligns across 12 bases. In germline, CDR1 is GTSNPN, CDR2 SVGIG (reference sequence). V gave up 3 bases and J gave up 4 bases; unmatched junction bases: 5. The CDR3 has 15 amino acids.

This clone was detected only a few times. The rearrangement links TRBV29-1 to TRBJ1-5; D unclear. From germline, CDR1 is SQVTM and CDR2 ANQGSEA. This CDR3 region has 15 residues. V lost 5 bases, J lost 0 bases, and 14 bases lay in between. The CDR3 coding sequence is TGCAGCGTTCGGGAGGGATCGGATAGCAATCAGCCCCAGCATTTT. Translated, it gives CSVREGSDSNQPQHF.

This rearrangement joins TRBV9 to TRBJ2-7; tentative D call: TRBD1 (6 bases). V lost 7 bases, J lost 5 bases, and 28 bases lay in between. The CDR3 is 17 amino acids. Germline V gene lookup returns CDR1 SGDLS and CDR2 YYNGEE. The CDR3 protein is CASRRVMGHGFRNEQYF. The CDR3 bases are TGTGCCAGCCGAAGAGTCATGGGACATGGGTTCCGAAACGAGCAGTACTTC.

This clone was picked up one time. V usage is TRBV27 and J usage is TRBJ2-7; D unresolved. Germline V CDR1 and CDR2: MNHEY, SMNVEV (reference sequence). The CDR3 is 13 residues long. V was shortened by 0 bases and J by 2 bases, with 5 bases between the two germline ends. CDR3 region: CASSLSEAYEQYF. CDR3 coding DNA: TGTGCCAGCAGTTTATCTGAGGCCTACGAGCAGTACTTC.

The chain combines TRBV3-1 (or the pseudogene TRBV3-2) with TRBJ1-5; D might be TRBD1 (5 bases). Germline CDR1 and CDR2: LGHDT and YNNKEL (reference sequence). There are 15 residues in the CDR3. The V and J ends lost 4 bases and 0 bases respectively, with 10 bases between them. CDR3 sequence reads: CASSLGAVSNQPQHF. The DNA of the CDR3 is TGTGCCAGCAGCCTAGGGGCGGTTAGCAATCAGCCCCAGCATTTT.

The chain employs TRBV30 and TRBJ2-5, with TRBD2 as a possible D gene (5 bases). CDR3 length: 13 amino acids. V shed 0 bases and J shed 1 base, with 6 bases lying between them. The V gene's germline CDR1 is GTSNPN and CDR2 SVGIG (reference sequence). Here the CDR3 reads CAWSVSGQETQYF. CDR3 DNA: TGTGCCTGGAGTGTCAGCGGCCAAGAGACCCAGTACTTC.

V is TRBV9 and J is TRBJ1-1; TRBD1 agrees at 10 bases. Germline V gene lookup returns CDR1 SGDLS and CDR2 YYNGEE. V shed 4 bases, J shed 1 base, and the junction held 10 bases outside the gene matches. The CDR3 consists of 17 residues. The CDR3 spells CASSLEVRQGANTEAFF. CDR3 sequence (DNA): TGTGCCAGCAGCCTAGAGGTACGACAGGGGGCGAACACTGAAGCTTTCTTT. The variable domain in full, with the rest retrieved from reference TRBV9 and TRBJ1-1, is DSGVTQTPKHLITATGQRVTLRCSPRSGDLSVYWYQQSLDQGLQFLIQYYNGEERAKGNILERFSAQQFPDLHSELNLSSLELGDSALYFCASSLEVRQGANTEAFFGQGTRLTVV.

This chain uses TRBV7-9 with TRBJ1-5, with TRBD1 as a possible D gene (6 bases). The CDR3 has 15 amino acids. Per the germline V gene, CDR1 is SEHNR and CDR2 is FQNEAQ (reference sequence). With 2 bases removed from V and 0 bases from J, the gap between germline ends came to 8 bases. The CDR3 DNA reads as TGTGCCAGCAGCTTACAGGGGAATAGCAATCAGCCCCAGCATTTT. Protein: CASSLQGNSNQPQHF.

The V gene is TRBV5-1, the J gene TRBJ1-1, with D perhaps TRBD1 (5 bases). Per the germline V gene, CDR1 is SGHRS and CDR2 is YFSETQ. The CDR3 runs 14 residues. V dropped 3 bases and J dropped 1 base, with 10 bases sitting between them. The CDR3 loop reads CASSWTQGNTEAFF. The DNA of the CDR3 is TGCGCCAGCAGCTGGACCCAGGGGAACACTGAAGCTTTCTTT.

V usage is TRBV9 and J usage is TRBJ2-7, with D possibly matching TRBD1 (6 bases). CDR3 length: 14 residues. Trimming shortened V by 4 bases and J by 3 bases, and 14 bases separated the two germline ends. Germline V gives CDR1 SGDLS, CDR2 YYNGEE. The CDR3 sequence is CASSLGQTFYEQYF. The CDR3 DNA follows: TGTGCCAGCAGCCTCGGACAGACCTTCTACGAGCAGTACTTC.

The V and J genes are TRBV5-1 and TRBJ2-1; 9 nucleotides line up with TRBD2. With V trimmed by 5 bases and J by 8 bases, 8 bases remained unmatched. The CDR3 is 14 amino acids. Per germline, CDR1 SGHRS and CDR2 YFSETQ. The CDR3: CASSRSGSFDEQFF. Written as DNA, the CDR3 is TGCGCCAGCAGTCGTAGCGGGAGTTTCGATGAGCAGTTCTTC.

The chain is built from TRBV29-1 and TRBJ2-7; tentative D call: TRBD1 (5 bases). The CDR3 sequence is 13 residues long. Deletions cut 4 bases from V and 1 base from J, with 11 bases between. CDR1 SQVTM and CDR2 ANQGSEA come from the germline V gene. The chain's CDR3 is CSVAQGLSYEQYF. The CDR3 nucleotides are TGCAGCGTTGCGCAGGGCCTGTCCTACGAGCAGTACTTC.

V gene TRBV7-9 combines with J gene TRBJ2-2, with 8 bases fitting TRBD1. The CDR3 is 13 residues long. From germline, CDR1 is SEHNR and CDR2 FQNEAQ (reference sequence). The V and J ends lost 6 bases and 6 bases, in that order; junction bases with no gene match: 3. The CDR3 protein is CASRTTGAGELFF. The CDR3 DNA reads TGTGCCAGCAGGACGACAGGGGCCGGGGAGCTGTTTTTT.

The chain has TRBV3-1 (or the pseudogene TRBV3-2) and TRBJ2-1, with 11 bases that match TRBD2. V dropped 1 base and J dropped 12; count of bases not matched to a gene: 5. The CDR3 extends over 14 amino acids. Germline CDR1 LGHDT, CDR2 YNNKEL (reference sequence). In nucleotides, the CDR3 is TGTGCCAGCAGCCAAGCTGGGACTAGCGGTGGGCAGTTCTTC. Translated, it gives CASSQAGTSGGQFF.

V gene TRBV7-9 combines with J gene TRBJ2-2; D not resolved. Germline V gene lookup returns CDR1 SEHNR and CDR2 FQNEAQ (reference sequence). The CDR3 covers 14 residues. The V end was cut by 1 base, the J end by 0 bases, with 3 bases between. CDR3 nucleotides: TGTGCCAGCAGCTTAGGAGCGAACACCGGGGAGCTGTTTTTT. As protein: CASSLGANTGELFF.

This chain links TRBV24-1 with TRBJ1-4, with 9 positions matching TRBD1. The trim removed 6 bases at V and 3 bases at J, leaving 4 bases unmatched. The CDR3 extends over 15 amino acids. Per the germline V gene, CDR1 is KGHDR and CDR2 is SFDVKD. For the CDR3, the DNA is TGTGCCACCAGTACAGGGGGCTCGTCTAATGAAAAACTGTTTTTT. Translating gives CATSTGGSSNEKLFF.

The chain recombines TRBV28 with TRBJ1-2; no definite D call. The V gene lost 10 bases and the J gene lost 4 bases, with 10 bases spanning the gap. Per germline, CDR1 MDHEN and CDR2 SYDVKM. The CDR3 loop spans 11 amino acids. CDR3 protein: CAISLAYGYTF. CDR3 DNA: TGTGCCATCTCCCTGGCCTATGGCTACACCTTC.

The V gene is TRBV4-2, the J gene TRBJ1-2; tentative D call: TRBD1 (5 bases). Trimming took off 3 bases at V and 4 bases at J, with 18 bases between the two ends. Looked up from germline, CDR1 is LGHNA and CDR2 is YNFKEQ. The CDR3 length is 16 residues. DNA for the CDR3: TGTGCCAGCAGCCAGGGGTCGGACACTACCGTCTATGGCTACACCTTC. Its protein product is CASSQGSDTTVYGYTF.

The chain combines TRBV7-2 with TRBJ2-5; perhaps TRBD2 as D (5 bases). Germline-derived CDR1 and CDR2 are SGHTA and FQGNSA. V lost 4 bases to trimming and J lost 7 bases, with 13 bases between them. There are 13 residues in the CDR3. The CDR3 region has the DNA TGTGCCAGCAGCTCCGAGGGTCGGGGGACCCAGTACTTC. Protein: CASSSEGRGTQYF. The whole variable domain, filled in from reference TRBV7-2 and TRBJ2-5, reads GAGVSQSPSNKVTEKGKDVELRCDPISGHTALYWYRQSLGQGLEFLIYFQGNSAPDKSGLPSDRFSAERTGGSVSTLTIQRTQQEDSAVYLCASSSEGRGTQYFGPGTRLLVL.

V and J are TRBV30 and TRBJ2-7; 9 nucleotides line up with TRBD1. The length of the CDR3 is 15 residues. The V segment lost 5 bases and the J segment 0 bases; nucleotides outside the gene matches: 8. In germline, CDR1 is GTSNPN, CDR2 SVGIG (reference sequence). The DNA of the CDR3 is TGTGCCTGGCTCGACCGGGACAGGGCCTCCTACGAGCAGTACTTC. Protein sequence: CAWLDRDRASYEQYF.

The chain combines TRBV19 with TRBJ2-1, with D unclear. Germline CDR1 reads LNHDA; CDR2 reads SQIVND (reference sequence). The CDR3 loop spans 15 amino acids. The V end lost 3 bases, the J end lost 4 bases, and 13 bases lay between the germline ends. CDR3 nucleotides: TGTGCCAGTAGTATCAGTTTTGAGGAGTACAATGAGCAGTTCTTC. Translating gives CASSISFEEYNEQFF.

This clone came up once. This chain uses TRBV2 with TRBJ2-3, with 12 bases fitting TRBD2. Germline V gene sequence: CDR1 SNHLY, CDR2 FYNNEI. V shed 6 bases, J shed 9 bases, and the junction held 4 bases outside the gene matches. The CDR3 loop spans 13 amino acids. CDR3 sequence: CASRLLAGGTQYF. The DNA for the CDR3 is TGTGCCAGCAGGCTACTAGCGGGAGGAACGCAGTATTTT. The full variable domain, with the rest looked up from reference TRBV2 and TRBJ2-3, is EPEVTQTPSHQVTQMGQEVILRCVPISNHLYFYWYRQILGQKVEFLVSFYNNEISEKSEIFDDQFSVERPDGSNFTLKIRSTKLEDSAMYFCASRLLAGGTQYFGPGTRLTVL.

V usage is TRBV7-2 and J usage is TRBJ2-7; TRBD2 matches at 10 bases. Germline V CDR1 and CDR2: SGHTA, FQGNSA. The CDR3 has 15 residues. Germline trimming cut 5 bases from V and 0 bases from J; bases unmatched to any gene: 4. CDR3 in amino acids: CASSPGLAVSYEQYF. The CDR3 coding sequence is TGTGCCAGCAGCCCCGGACTAGCGGTCTCCTACGAGCAGTACTTC.

The chain has TRBV7-8 and TRBJ2-7; D perhaps matches TRBD2 (6 bases). There are 15 residues in the CDR3. Trimming removed 8 bases from V and 1 base from J, with 18 bases in between. CDR1 SGHVS and CDR2 FQNEAQ come from the germline V gene. The CDR3 sequence: CASALDTGVSYEQYF. The CDR3 bases are TGTGCCAGCGCATTGGATACGGGAGTTTCCTACGAGCAGTACTTC.

This chain connects TRBV11-2 to TRBJ1-1, with a tentative D call TRBD1 (5 bases). This CDR3 is built from 16 residues. The germline V gene encodes CDR1 SGHAT and CDR2 FQNNGV. V lost 2 bases, J lost 0 bases, and 13 bases lay in between. The CDR3 sequence is CASSLPRQTLNTEAFF. The CDR3 DNA is TGTGCCAGCAGCTTACCCCGACAGACCTTGAACACTGAAGCTTTCTTT.

The V call is TRBV3-1 (or the pseudogene TRBV3-2), the J call TRBJ2-4; 9 positions agree with TRBD1. The CDR3 has 16 residues. Trimming removed 0 bases from V and 3 bases from J; junction bases left unmatched: 3. Per germline, CDR1 LGHDT and CDR2 YNNKEL (reference sequence). The CDR3: CASSQDRTGVKNIQYF. As DNA, the CDR3 is TGTGCCAGCAGCCAAGATAGGACAGGGGTCAAAAACATTCAGTACTTC.

The rearrangement links TRBV30 to TRBJ1-1; D gene uncertain. CDR1 and CDR2 (germline): GTSNPN, SVGIG (reference sequence). The V end was cut by 0 bases, the J end by 1 base, with 6 bases between. The CDR3 contains 13 residues. The CDR3 DNA reads as TGTGCCTGGAGTGTCGGGTCGAACACTGAAGCTTTCTTT. Amino acids: CAWSVGSNTEAFF.